The clone carrying this T cell receptor beta chain was recorded a few times. What it recognizes is unknown. Vbeta (60) and Jbeta (13) primers were used in the PCR. Data came from immunoSEQ multiplex PCR; TCRdb stores just in-frame clones and leaves some out. The sample lists approximately 91,000 clones; around 84% were seen once. The entry originates in a study of cytomegalovirus exposure and HLA in healthy donors. Study-level points and caveats: In vitro assays verified that a few CMV-associated chains recognized CMV antigens specifically.

The germline V and J ends were trimmed by 5 bases and 5 bases, with 8 bases remaining between them. The CDR3 covers 12 residues. CDR1 is SGHTA, CDR2 FQGNSA, per germline. This sequence was found in a human donor in good health. The chain links TRBV7-2 to TRBJ2-3; D call uncertain. The sample comprised PBMCs. The CDR3 sequence: CASSLTGDTQYF. The CDR3 coding sequence is TGTGCCAGCAGCCTTACCGGAGATACGCAGTATTTT.